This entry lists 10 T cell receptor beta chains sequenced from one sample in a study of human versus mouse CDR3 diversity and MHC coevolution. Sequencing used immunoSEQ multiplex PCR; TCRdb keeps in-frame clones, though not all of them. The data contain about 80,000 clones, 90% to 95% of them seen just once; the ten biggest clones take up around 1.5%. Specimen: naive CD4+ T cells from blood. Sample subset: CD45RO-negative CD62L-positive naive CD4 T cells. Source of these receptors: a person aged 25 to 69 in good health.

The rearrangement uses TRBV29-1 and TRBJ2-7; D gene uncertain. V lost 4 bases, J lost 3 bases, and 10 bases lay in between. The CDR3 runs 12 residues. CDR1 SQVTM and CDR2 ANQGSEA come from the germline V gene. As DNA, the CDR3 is TGCAGCGTTGTCGGTTCCCTCTACGAGCAGTACTTC. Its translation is CSVVGSLYEQYF.

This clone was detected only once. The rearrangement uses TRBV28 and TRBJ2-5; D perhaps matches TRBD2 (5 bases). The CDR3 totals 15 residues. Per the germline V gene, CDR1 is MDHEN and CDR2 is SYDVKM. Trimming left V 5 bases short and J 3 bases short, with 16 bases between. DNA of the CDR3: TGTGCCAGCAGTAAACTACGGGGTGCCGAAGAGACCCAGTACTTC. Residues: CASSKLRGAEETQYF.

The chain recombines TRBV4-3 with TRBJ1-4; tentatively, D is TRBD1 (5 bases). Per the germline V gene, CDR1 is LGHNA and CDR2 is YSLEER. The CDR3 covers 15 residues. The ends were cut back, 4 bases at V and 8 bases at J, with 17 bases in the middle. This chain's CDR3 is CASSPQSQGREKLFF. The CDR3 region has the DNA TGCGCCAGCAGCCCCCAGTCGCAGGGTAGAGAAAAACTGTTTTTT.

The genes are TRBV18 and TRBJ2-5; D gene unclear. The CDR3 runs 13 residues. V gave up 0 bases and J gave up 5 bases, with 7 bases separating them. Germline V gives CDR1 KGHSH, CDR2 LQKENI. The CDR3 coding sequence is TGTGCCAGCTCACCACCCGGAGCGGAGACCCAGTACTTC. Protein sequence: CASSPPGAETQYF.

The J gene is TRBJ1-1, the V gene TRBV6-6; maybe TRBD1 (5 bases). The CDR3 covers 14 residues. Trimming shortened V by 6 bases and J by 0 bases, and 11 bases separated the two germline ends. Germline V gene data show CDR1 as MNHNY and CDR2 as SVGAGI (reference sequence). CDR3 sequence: CASRPPRVNTEAFF. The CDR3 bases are TGTGCCAGCAGACCCCCCAGGGTGAACACTGAAGCTTTCTTT.

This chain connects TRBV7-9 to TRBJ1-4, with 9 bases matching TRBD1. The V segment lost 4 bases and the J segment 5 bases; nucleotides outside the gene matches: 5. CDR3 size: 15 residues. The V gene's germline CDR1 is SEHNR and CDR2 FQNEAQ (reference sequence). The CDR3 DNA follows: TGTGCCAGCAGCTCAGGGACAGGGCGAAATGAAAAACTGTTTTTT. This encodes CASSSGTGRNEKLFF.

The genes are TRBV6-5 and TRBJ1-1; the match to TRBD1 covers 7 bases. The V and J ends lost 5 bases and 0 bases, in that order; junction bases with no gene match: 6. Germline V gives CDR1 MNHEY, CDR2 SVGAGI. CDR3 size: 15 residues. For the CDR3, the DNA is TGTGCCAGCAGTAAGCCGGGACAGTTGAACACTGAAGCTTTCTTT. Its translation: CASSKPGQLNTEAFF.

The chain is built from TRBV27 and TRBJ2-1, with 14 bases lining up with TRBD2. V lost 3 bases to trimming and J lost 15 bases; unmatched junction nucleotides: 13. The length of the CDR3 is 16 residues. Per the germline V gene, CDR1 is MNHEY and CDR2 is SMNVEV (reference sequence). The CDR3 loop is CASSLYERTSGRRLFF. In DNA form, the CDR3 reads TGTGCCAGCAGTTTGTACGAGCGGACTAGCGGGAGGAGGCTGTTCTTC.

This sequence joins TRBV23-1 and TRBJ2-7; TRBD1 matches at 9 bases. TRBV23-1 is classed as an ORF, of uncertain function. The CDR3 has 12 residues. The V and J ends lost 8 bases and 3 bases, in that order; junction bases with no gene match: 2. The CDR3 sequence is CASGQGCYEQYF. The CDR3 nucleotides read TGCGCCAGCGGACAGGGGTGCTACGAGCAGTACTTC.

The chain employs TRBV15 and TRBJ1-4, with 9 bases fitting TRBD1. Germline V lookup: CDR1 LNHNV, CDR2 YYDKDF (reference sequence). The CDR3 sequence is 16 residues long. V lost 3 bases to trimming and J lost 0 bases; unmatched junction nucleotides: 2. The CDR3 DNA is TGTGCCACCAGCAGTGGACAGGGGACAACTAATGAAAAACTGTTTTTT. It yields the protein CATSSGQGTTNEKLFF.